Listed below are T cell receptor beta chains from one sample, sequenced in a study of cytomegalovirus exposure and HLA in healthy donors. Sequencing used immunoSEQ multiplex PCR; TCRdb keeps in-frame clones, though not all of them. The sample consists of fewer than 150,000 clones, 73% of them appearing once. The sample taken for sequencing was PBMCs. The receptors were sampled from a woman aged 40 to 50 in good health and CMV-seronegative. Each CDR3 is given with its conserved first and last residue.

j_gene	v_gene	CDR3aa
TRBJ2-7	TRBV27	CASSSYVPLDKSYEQYF
TRBJ2-1	TRBV19	CASSNGVDEQFF
TRBJ1-3	TRBV9	CASSVDSHRAGNTIYF
TRBJ1-5	TRBV18	CASSPWRDQPQHF
TRBJ1-3	TRBV30	CALGHSGNTIYF
TRBJ2-7	TRBV6-6	CASSFQGREQYF
TRBJ1-2	TRBV7-8	CASSPGTGSVGYTF
TRBJ1-2	TRBV7-9	CASSPAPGANYGYTF
TRBJ2-1	TRBV29-1	CSVRTSGRNEQFF
TRBJ2-1	TRBV19	CASTRAGGAGNEQFF